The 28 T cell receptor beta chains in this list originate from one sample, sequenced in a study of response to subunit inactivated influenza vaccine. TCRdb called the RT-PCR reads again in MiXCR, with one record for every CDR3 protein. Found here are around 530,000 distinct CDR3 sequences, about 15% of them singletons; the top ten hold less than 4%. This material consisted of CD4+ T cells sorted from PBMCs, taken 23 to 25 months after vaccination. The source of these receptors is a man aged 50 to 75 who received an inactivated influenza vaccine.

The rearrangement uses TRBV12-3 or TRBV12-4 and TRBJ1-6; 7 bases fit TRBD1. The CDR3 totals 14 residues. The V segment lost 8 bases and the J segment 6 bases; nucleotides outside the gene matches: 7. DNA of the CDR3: TGTGCCAGCCGACAGGGCTCCGTTAATTCACCCCTCCACTTT. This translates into CASRQGSVNSPLHF.

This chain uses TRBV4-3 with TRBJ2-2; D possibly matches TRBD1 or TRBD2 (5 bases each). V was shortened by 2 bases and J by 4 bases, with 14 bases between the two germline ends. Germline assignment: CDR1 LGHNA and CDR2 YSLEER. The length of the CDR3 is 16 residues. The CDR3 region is CASSQMGRSSTGELFF. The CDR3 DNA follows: TGCGCCAGCAGCCAAATGGGACGAAGTAGCACCGGGGAGCTGTTTTTT.

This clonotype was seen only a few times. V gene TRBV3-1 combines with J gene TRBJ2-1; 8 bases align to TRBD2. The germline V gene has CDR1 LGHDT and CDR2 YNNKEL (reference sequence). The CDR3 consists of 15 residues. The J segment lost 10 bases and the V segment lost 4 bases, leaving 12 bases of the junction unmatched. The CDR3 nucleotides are TGTGCCAGCAGCCTCAAATTCCAACCGGGAGGGGAGCAGTTCTTC. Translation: CASSLKFQPGGEQFF.

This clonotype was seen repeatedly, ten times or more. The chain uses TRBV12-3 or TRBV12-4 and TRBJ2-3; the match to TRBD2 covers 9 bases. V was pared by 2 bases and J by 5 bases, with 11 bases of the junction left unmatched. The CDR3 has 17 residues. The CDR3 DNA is TGTGCCAGCAGTTTACTGGGTAGCGGGGGTCGAGGAGATACGCAGTATTTT. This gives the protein CASSLLGSGGRGDTQYF.

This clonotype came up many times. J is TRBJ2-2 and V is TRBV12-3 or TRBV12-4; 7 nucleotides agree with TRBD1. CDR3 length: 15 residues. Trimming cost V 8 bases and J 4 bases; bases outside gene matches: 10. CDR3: CASGSATGSTGELFF. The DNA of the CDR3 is TGTGCCAGCGGCTCCGCGACAGGGAGCACCGGGGAGCTGTTTTTT.

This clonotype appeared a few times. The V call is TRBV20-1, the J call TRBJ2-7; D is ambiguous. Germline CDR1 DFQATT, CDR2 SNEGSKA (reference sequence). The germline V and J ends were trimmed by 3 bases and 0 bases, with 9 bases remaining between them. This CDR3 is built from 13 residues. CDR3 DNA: TGCAGTGCTAGTAATACTGTCTCCTACGAGCAGTACTTC. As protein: CSASNTVSYEQYF.

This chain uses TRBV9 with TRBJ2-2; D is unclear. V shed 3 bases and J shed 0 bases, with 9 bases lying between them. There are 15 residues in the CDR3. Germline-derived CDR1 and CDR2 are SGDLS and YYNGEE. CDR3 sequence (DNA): TGTGCCAGCAGCGGAGATGGACCGAACACCGGGGAGCTGTTTTTT. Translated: CASSGDGPNTGELFF.

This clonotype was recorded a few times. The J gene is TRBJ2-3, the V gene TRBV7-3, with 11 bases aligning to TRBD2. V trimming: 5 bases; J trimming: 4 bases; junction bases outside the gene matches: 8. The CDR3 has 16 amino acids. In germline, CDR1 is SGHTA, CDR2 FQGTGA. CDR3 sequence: CASSTGLLAGADTQYF. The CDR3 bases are TGTGCCAGCAGCACCGGACTACTAGCGGGAGCAGATACGCAGTATTTT.

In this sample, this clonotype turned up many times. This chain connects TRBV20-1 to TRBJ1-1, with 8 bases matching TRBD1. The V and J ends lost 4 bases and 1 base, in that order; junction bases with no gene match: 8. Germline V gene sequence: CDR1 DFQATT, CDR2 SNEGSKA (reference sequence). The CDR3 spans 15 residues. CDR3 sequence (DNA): TGCAGTGCTACACCTAGGACAGGGTCGAACACTGAAGCTTTCTTT. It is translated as CSATPRTGSNTEAFF.

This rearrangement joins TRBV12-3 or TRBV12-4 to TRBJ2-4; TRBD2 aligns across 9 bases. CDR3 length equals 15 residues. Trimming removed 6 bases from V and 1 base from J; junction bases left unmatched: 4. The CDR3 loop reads CASSRGGAAKNIQYF. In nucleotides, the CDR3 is TGTGCCAGCAGCCGCGGGGGGGCGGCCAAAAACATTCAGTACTTC.

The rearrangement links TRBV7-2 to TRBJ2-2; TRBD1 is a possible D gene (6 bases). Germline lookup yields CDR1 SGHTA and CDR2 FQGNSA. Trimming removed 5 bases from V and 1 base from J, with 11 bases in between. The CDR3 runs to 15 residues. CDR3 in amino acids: CASSPDRRNTGELFF. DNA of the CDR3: TGTGCCAGCAGCCCAGACAGGAGGAACACCGGGGAGCTGTTTTTT.

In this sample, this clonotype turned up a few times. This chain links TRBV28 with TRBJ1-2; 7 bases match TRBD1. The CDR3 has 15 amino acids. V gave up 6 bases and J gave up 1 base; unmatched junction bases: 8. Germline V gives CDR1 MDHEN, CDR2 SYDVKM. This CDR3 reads CASRTPGTVNYGYTF. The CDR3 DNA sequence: TGTGCCAGCAGAACCCCCGGGACAGTTAACTATGGCTACACCTTC.

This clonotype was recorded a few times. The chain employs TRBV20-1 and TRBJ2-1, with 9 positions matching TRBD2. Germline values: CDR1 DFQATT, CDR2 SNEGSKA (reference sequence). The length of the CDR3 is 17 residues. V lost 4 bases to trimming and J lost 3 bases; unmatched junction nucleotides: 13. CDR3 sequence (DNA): TGCAGTGCTACCTCCCCCCGTAGCGGGGGAGGCTACAATGAGCAGTTCTTC. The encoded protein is CSATSPRSGGGYNEQFF.

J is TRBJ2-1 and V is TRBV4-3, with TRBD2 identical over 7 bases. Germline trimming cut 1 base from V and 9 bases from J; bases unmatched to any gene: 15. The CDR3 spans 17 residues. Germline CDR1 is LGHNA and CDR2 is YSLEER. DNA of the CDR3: TGCGCCAGCAGCCAAGTGGGGCGGGAGCTGGGCGGAAGTGAGCAGTTCTTC. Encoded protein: CASSQVGRELGGSEQFF.

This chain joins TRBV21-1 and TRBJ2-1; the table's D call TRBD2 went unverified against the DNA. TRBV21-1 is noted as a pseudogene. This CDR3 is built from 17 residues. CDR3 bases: TGTGCCAGCAGCAAGCGCTTAGCGGGAGGGTGGTACAATGAGCAGTTCTTC. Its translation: CASSKRLAGGWYNEQFF.

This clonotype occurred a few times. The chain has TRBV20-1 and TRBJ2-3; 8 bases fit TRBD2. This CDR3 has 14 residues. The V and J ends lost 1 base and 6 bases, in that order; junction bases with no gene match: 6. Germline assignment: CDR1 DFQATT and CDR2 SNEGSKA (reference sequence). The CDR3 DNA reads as TGCAGTGCTAGAGTGGGAGCGGGAGCGGATACGCAGTATTTT. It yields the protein CSARVGAGADTQYF.

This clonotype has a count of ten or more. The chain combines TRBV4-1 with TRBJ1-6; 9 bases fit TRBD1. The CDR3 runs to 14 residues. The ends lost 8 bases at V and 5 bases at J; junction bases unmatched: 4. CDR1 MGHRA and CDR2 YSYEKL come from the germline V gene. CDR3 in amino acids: CASLGQGDNSPLHF. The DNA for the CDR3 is TGCGCCAGCCTGGGACAGGGAGATAATTCACCCCTCCACTTT.

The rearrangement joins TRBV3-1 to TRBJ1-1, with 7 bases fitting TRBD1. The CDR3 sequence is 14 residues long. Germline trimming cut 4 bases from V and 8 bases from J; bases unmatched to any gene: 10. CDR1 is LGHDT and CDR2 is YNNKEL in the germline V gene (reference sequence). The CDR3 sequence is CASSLRQGRAEAFF. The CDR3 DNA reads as TGTGCCAGCAGCCTACGACAGGGACGGGCGGAAGCTTTCTTT.

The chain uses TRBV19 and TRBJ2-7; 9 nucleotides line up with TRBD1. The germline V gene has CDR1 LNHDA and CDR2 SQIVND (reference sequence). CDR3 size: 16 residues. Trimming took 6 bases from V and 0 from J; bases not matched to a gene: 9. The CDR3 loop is CASSSRGTGSSYEQYF. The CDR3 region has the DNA TGTGCCAGTAGCAGTAGGGGGACAGGGAGCTCCTACGAGCAGTACTTC.

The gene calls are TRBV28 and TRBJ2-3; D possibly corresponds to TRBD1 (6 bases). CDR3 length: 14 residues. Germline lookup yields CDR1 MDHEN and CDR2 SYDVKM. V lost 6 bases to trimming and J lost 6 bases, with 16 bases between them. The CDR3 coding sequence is TGTGCCAGCAGCACCACAGGGTTGGGGGATACGCAGTATTTT. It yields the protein CASSTTGLGDTQYF.

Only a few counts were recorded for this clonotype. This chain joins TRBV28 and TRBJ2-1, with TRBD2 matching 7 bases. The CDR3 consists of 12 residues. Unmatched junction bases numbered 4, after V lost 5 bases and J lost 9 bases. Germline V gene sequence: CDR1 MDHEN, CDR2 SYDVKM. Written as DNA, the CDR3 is TGTGCCAGCAGTATAAGCGGGATTGAGCAGTTCTTC. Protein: CASSISGIEQFF.

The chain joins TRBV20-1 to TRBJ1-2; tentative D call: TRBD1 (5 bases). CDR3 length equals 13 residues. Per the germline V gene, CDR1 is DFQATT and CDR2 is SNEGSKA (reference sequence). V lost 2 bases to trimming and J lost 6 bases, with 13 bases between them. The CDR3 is CSARLGEGDGYTF. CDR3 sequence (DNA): TGCAGTGCTAGACTGGGGGAAGGAGATGGCTACACCTTC.

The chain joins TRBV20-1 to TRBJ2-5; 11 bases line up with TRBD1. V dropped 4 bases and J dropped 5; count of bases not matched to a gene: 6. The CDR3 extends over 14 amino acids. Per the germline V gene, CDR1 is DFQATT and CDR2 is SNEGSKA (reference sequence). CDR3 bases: TGCAGTGCTAAACCGGGACAGGGGGAGGAGACCCAGTACTTC. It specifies CSAKPGQGEETQYF.

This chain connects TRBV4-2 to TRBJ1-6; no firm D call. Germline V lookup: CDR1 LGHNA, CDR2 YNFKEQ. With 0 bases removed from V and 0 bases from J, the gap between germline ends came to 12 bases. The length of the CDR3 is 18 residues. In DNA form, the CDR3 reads TGTGCCAGCAGCCAAGAGGACCGCCTGAGCTCCTATAATTCACCCCTCCACTTT. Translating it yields CASSQEDRLSSYNSPLHF.

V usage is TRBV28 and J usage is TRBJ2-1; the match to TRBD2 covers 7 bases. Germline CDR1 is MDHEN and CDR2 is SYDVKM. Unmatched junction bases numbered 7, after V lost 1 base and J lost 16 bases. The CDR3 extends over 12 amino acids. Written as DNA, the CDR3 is TGTGCCAGCAGTTTATCCGAGACTAGCTCTTTCTTC. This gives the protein CASSLSETSSFF.

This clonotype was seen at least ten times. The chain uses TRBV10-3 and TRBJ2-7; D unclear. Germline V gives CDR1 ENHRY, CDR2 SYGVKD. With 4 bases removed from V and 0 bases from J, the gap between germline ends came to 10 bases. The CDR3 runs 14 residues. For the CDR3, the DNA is TGTGCCATCAGTGGGCAGGAGAGCTCCTACGAGCAGTACTTC. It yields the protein CAISGQESSYEQYF.

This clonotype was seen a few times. The CDR3 sequence: CASSREGRRYSPLHF. The CDR3 DNA reads as TGTGCCAGCAGCCGTGAGGGACGGAGATATTCACCCCTCCACTTT. The rearrangement joins TRBV3-1 to TRBJ1-6; weak D call: TRBD1 (5 bases). This CDR3 contains 15 residues. CDR1 and CDR2 (germline): LGHDT, YNNKEL (reference sequence). V was cut by 4 bases and J by 8 bases, with 15 bases left in between.

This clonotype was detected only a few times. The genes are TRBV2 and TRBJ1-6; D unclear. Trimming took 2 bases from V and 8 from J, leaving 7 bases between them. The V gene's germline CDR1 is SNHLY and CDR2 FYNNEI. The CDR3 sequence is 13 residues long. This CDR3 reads CASSENSYSPLHF. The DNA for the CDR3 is TGTGCCAGCAGTGAAAACAGCTATTCACCCCTCCACTTT.